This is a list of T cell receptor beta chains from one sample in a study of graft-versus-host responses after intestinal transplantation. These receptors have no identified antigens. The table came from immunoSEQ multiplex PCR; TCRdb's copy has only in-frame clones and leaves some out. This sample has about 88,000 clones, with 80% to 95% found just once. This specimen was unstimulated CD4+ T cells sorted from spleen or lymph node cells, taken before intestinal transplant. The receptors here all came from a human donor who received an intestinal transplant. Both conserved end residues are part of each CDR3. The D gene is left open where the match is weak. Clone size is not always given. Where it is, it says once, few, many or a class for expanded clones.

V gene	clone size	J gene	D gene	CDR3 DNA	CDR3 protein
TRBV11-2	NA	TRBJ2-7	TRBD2	TGTGCCAGCAGACAAGCGGGAGGGCCGAAGGAGCAGTACTTC	CASRQAGGPKEQYF
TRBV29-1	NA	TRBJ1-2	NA	TGCAGCGTTGATGAGGGCTATGGCTACACCTTC	CSVDEGYGYTF
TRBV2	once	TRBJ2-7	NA	TGTGCCAGCAGGACAGGGAGGGGTGGCAGCGAGCAGTACTTC	CASRTGRGGSEQYF
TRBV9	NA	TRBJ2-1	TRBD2	TGTGCCAGCAGCGTAGACTTGGCGGGAGTAAACGAGCAGTTCTTC	CASSVDLAGVNEQFF
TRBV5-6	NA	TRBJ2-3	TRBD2	TGTGCCAGCAGCTTGCCCACCGGGACTAACACAGATACGCAGTATTTT	CASSLPTGTNTDTQYF
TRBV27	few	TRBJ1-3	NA	TGTGCCAGCAGTTTTGCGGGAGGAAACACCATATATTTT	CASSFAGGNTIYF
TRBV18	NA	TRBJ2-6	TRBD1	TGTGCCAGCTCACCACCGACAGGGGGGGTCCCTGGGGCCAACGTCCTGACTTTC	CASSPPTGGVPGANVLTF
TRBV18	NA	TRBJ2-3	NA	TGTGCCAGCTCACTTCCGGGACTTGCCACAGATACGCAGTATTTT	CASSLPGLATDTQYF
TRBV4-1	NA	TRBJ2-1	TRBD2	TGCGCCAGCAGCCAAGGGGTAATAGCGGGAAAGGCGACCTCCTACAATGAGCAGTTCTTC	CASSQGVIAGKATSYNEQFF
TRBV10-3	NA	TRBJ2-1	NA	TGTGCCATCAGTGGACAAGATTCTTACAATGAGCAGTTCTTC	CAISGQDSYNEQFF
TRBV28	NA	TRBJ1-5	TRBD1	TGTGCCAGCAGTACGAACCGGGACAGGGGTAGCAATCAGCCCCAGCATTTT	CASSTNRDRGSNQPQHF
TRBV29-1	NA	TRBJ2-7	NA	TGCAGCGTCCGTCAGGGGACCCTCTACGAGCAGTACTTC	CSVRQGTLYEQYF
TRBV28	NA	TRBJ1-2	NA	TGTGCCAGCAGTCACGGCGGGGGCGGCGACTATGGCTACACCTTC	CASSHGGGGDYGYTF
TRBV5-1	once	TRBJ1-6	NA	TGCGCCAGCAGCGTCAGGGATTTGGATTCACCCCTCCACTTT	CASSVRDLDSPLHF
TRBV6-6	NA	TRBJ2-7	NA	TGTGCCAGCAGTTACTCAGGGCTCTCCTACGAGCAGTACTTC	CASSYSGLSYEQYF
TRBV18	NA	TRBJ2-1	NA	TGTGCCAGCTCACCACCAATAACCTACAATGAGCAGTTCTTC	CASSPPITYNEQFF
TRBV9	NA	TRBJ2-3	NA	TGTGCCAGCAGCGTAGGACCCAGCACAGGACAGCTCACAGATACGCAGTATTTT	CASSVGPSTGQLTDTQYF
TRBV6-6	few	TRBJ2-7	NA	TGTGCCAGCAGTTACACGGCTAGCCTCTACGAGCAGTACTTC	CASSYTASLYEQYF
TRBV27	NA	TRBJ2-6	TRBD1	TGTGCCAGCAGTTTGAGACAGGGGGTTTCTGGGGCCAACGTCCTGACTTTC	CASSLRQGVSGANVLTF
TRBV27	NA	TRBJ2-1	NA	TGTGCCAGCAGTTTCCAGGGGAGTTGGGATGAGCAGTTCTTC	CASSFQGSWDEQFF
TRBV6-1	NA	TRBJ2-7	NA	TGTGCCAGCAGCACAGGGCATTCCTACGAGCAGTACTTC	CASSTGHSYEQYF
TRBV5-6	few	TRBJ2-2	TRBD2	TGTGCCAGCAGCTCCAAGAGGCGGGAGCGGGTGACCGGGGAGCTGTCTTTT	CASSSKRRERVTGELSF
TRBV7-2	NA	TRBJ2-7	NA	TGTGCCAGCAGCTTAGTCACCGGGACGTACGAGCAGTACTTC	CASSLVTGTYEQYF
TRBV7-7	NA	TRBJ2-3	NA	TGTGCCAGCAGCCCCGGACCTAGCACAGATACGCAGTATTTT	CASSPGPSTDTQYF
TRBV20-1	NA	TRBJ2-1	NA	TGCAGTGCTAGGTTCCTCAATGAGCAGTTCTTC	CSARFLNEQFF
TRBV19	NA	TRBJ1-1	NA	TGTGCCAGTAGTATCCAAGGGACGGTACTGAACACTGAAGCTTTCTTT	CASSIQGTVLNTEAFF
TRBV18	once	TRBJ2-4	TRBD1	TGTGCCAGCTCACCAAAGAGGGGGCTCGGTAACATTCAGTACTTC	CASSPKRGLGNIQYF
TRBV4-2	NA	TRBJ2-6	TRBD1	TGTGCCAGCAGCCAAAACCCAGGGGGAGGGGCCAACGTCCTGACTTTC	CASSQNPGGGANVLTF
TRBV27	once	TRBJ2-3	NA	TGTGCCAGCAGCCTAGCAAGGGGGATAGATACGCAGTATTTT	CASSLARGIDTQYF
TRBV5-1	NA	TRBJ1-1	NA	TGCGCCAGCAGGGGCAGGAACACTGAAGCTTTCTTT	CASRGRNTEAFF
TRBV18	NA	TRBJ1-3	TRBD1	TGTGCCAGCTCACTTGACAGGGACTCTGGAAACACCATATATTTT	CASSLDRDSGNTIYF
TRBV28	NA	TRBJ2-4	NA	TGTGCCAGCAGCTGGTCGGCCGGGTATCGAGCCAAAAACATTCAGTACTTC	CASSWSAGYRAKNIQYF
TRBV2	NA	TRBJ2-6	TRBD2	TGTGCCAGCAGTCTAACTAGCGGGAGGAGTTCTGGGGCCAACGTCCTGACTTTC	CASSLTSGRSSGANVLTF
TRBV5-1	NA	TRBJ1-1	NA	TGCGCCAGCCGGAATTGGGACACTGAAGCTTTCTTT	CASRNWDTEAFF
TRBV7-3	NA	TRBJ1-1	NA	TGTGCCAGCAGGGACGGAGGCCCTGAAGCTTTCTTT	CASRDGGPEAFF
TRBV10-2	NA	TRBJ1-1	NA	TGCGCCAGCAGTGAAACCCCGGGACAACTGTACACTGAAGCTTTCTTT	CASSETPGQLYTEAFF
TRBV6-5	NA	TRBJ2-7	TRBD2	TGTGCCAGCAGTTTACGGGAGGGCTACGAGCAGTACTTC	CASSLREGYEQYF
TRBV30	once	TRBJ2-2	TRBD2	TGTGCCTGGAGTGTACGGGGGGGCGTTAGAGCCGGGGAGCTGTTTTTT	CAWSVRGGVRAGELFF
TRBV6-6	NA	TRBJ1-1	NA	TGTGCCAGCATGCAGCGAACTGAAGCTTTCTTT	CASMQRTEAFF
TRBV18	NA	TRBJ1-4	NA	TGTGCCAGCTCACCACGTGGCAGCCCCTATAATGAAAAACTGTTTTTT	CASSPRGSPYNEKLFF
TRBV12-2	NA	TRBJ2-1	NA	TGTGCAAGTCGCTTAGATGGCTGTGGCTACAATGAGCAGTTCTTC	CASRLDGCGYNEQFF
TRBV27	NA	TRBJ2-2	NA	TGTGCCAACAGTCCCCGGACCGAACCCGGGGAGCTGTTTTTT	CANSPRTEPGELFF
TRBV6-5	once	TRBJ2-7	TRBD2	TGTGCCAGCTGGAATCCTAGCGGGAGATTGAGCGAGCAGTACTTC	CASWNPSGRLSEQYF
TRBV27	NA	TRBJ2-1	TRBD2	TGTGCCAGCAGTCCGGGGACTAGCGGGAGGGCCGGGTACAATGAGCAGTTCTTC	CASSPGTSGRAGYNEQFF
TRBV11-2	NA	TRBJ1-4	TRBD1	TGTGCCAGCAGCTTAACCTGGACAGGGAATGAAAAACTGTTTTTT	CASSLTWTGNEKLFF